This record looks at one TCR beta chain sequence and its context. Its specific antigen is unknown. Within one base of it there is no much larger clone, and no base qualities were kept. At one collaborating source in Seattle, patients were enrolled during active infection and were followed longitudinally through the course of disease. Each collaborating institution followed its own protocols to collect whole blood in K2EDTA tubes. Collaborator samples were shipped for TCRbeta analysis as frozen whole blood, isolated PBMCs, or DNA extracted from either sample type. V is pared back by 6 bases and J by 6 bases, with 12 bases lying between the germline termini. Looking up the germline V gene yields CDR1 KGHSH and CDR2 LQKENI. Measured from the cysteine to the phenylalanine, the CDR3 is 13 residues long. Solely the CDR3 DNA is kept, with 39 bases framed from the first base. TCRbeta CDR3 regions were amplified from genomic DNA using the immunoSEQ Assay, a bias-controlled multiplex PCR. Regarding the original processing steps: The number of nucleated cells in each sample was estimated from the amplification of reference gene primers within the assay. Sequence reads were collapsed and filtered to measure the absolute abundance of every unique TCRbeta CDR3 rearrangement. For each sample, productive Simpson clonality was calculated by taking the square root of Simpson's diversity index across productive rearrangements. TCRdb carries this immuneACCESS record with in-frame sequences only. Its versions omit some clonotypes, under half of them owing to an unresolved V gene in the studies checked, with the rest unexplained. V and J calls and clone size are as listed in that table; D and trimming were resolved from the DNA. In this sample the table shows approximately 250,000 clones, 85% of which occur a single time. The ten most abundant clones make up roughly 4.6% of the sample.

The sample belongs to a study of blood T cell repertoires in COVID-19 (dated by TCRdb to 2020 to 2021). In the study overall: The collaborator samples originated in the United States, Italy and Spain and spanned the acute and convalescent phases of COVID-19. The material from the prospective study consisted of cDNA or gDNA derived from T cells, B-cell-depleted T cells, or PBMCs. The dataset comprised deeply sampled blood TCRbeta repertoires from subjects exposed to, actively infected with, or recovered from COVID-19. A freely available public database, intended as a resource for researchers studying the immune response to SARS-CoV-2, is where the repertoires were released. Samples were obtained from the ongoing ImmuneRACE study (first 160 participants) and from roughly 1,300 subjects provided by 6 global collaborators. A de-identified subject ID, COVID-19 status, age in years and sex were almost always included in the sample metadata. Where available, HLA class I and class II types were taken from metadata supplied by the sample provider and were not determined by assay-based typing.

Study-wide conclusions, independent of this receptor: The quantity of clinical and demographic metadata differed by source and by participant and was supplied without curation.

Sequencing was performed on peripheral blood. The chain links TRBV18 with TRBJ1-5; TRBD1 is a weak D gene call, 6 bases matching. This clonotype originated in a man in his fifties or sixties with COVID-19, enrolled during active disease. CDR3 sequence: CASSPDRFQPQHF. The DNA is as follows: TGTGCCAGCTCCCCCGACAGGTTTCAGCCCCAGCATTTT.